This paragraph covers one T cell receptor (beta chain) sequence. As yet, its antigen is unknown. Profiled with immunoSEQ multiplex PCR; TCRdb holds only in-frame clones, not every one. The sample lists 30,000 to 35,000 clones, 75% to 85% occurring once. In germline, CDR1 is SGHNT, CDR2 YYREEE (reference sequence). CDR3 length equals 15 residues. Trimming removed 3 bases from V and 6 bases from J; junction bases left unmatched: 9. This sample is part of a study of T cell responses to AZD1222 COVID-19 vaccine. Study findings and constraints: Donor demographics were predominantly white British with a female majority; clonal diversity may be underestimated.

The sample consisted of peripheral blood, taken 28 days after the second AZD1222 dose. This TCR derives from an adult who received the AZD1222 COVID-19 vaccine. The rearrangement joins TRBV5-4 to TRBJ1-2, with 9 positions matching TRBD1. CDR3 residues: CASSSTSGTGHGYTF. For the CDR3, the DNA is TGTGCCAGCAGCTCTACATCCGGGACAGGGCATGGCTACACCTTC.